The source of this T cell receptor beta chain is a study of Graves' ophthalmopathy and Graves' hyperthyroidism. RNA transcripts served as template for amplifying TCR beta CDR3 sequences. HTBI primers primed a first-round RT-PCR, and a second-round multiplex PCR followed. Via MiXCR, TCRdb re-called the multiplex PCR reads, giving one row per CDR3 protein. The sample includes 300,000 or so distinct CDR3 sequences, about 17% of them seen just once. CDR3 length: 14 residues. Trimming left V 1 base short and J 8 bases short, with 14 bases between. The germline V gene has CDR1 ENHRY and CDR2 SYGVKD. The sequence derives from an adult man with Graves' ophthalmopathy. The V call is TRBV10-3, the J call TRBJ2-5; D not certain. Sample: peripheral blood. The CDR3 DNA is TGTGCCATCAGTGAGTTTAAAGGGCCTGATACCCAGTACTTC. This codes for CAISEFKGPDTQYF.